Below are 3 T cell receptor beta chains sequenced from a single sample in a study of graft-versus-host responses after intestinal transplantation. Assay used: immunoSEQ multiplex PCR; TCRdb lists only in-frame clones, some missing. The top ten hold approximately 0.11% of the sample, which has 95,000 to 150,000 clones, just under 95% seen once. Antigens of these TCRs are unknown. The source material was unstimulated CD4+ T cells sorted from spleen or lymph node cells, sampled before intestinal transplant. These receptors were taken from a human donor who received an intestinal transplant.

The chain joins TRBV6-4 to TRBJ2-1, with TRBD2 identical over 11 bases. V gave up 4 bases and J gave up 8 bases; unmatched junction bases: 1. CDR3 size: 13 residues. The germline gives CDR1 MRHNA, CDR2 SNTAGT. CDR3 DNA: TGTGCCAGCAGTGGGACTAGCGGGCATGAGCAGTTCTTC. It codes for CASSGTSGHEQFF.

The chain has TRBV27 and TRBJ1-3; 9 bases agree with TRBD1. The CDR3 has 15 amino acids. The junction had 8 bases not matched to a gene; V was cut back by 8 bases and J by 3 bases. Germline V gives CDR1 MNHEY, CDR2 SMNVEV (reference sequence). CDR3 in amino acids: CASRPTGGSGNTIYF. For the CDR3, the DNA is TGTGCCAGCCGACCTACAGGGGGCAGTGGAAACACCATATATTTT.

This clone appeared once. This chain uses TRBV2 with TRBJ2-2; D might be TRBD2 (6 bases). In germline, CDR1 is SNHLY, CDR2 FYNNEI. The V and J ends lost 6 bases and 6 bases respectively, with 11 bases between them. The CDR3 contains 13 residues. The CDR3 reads CASRDRGAGELFF. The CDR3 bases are TGTGCCAGCAGGGACCGCGGGGCCGGGGAGCTGTTTTTT.